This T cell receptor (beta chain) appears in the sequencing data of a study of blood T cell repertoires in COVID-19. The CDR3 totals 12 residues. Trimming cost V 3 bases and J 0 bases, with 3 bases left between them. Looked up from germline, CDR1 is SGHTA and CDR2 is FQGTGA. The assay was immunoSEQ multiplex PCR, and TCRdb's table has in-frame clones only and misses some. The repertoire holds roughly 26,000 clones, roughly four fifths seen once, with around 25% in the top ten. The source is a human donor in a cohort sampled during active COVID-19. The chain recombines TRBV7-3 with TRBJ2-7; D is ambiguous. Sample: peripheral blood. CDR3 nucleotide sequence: TGTGCCAGCAGCTTTAGCTCCTACGAGCAGTACTTC. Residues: CASSFSSYEQYF.